Below, 28 T cell receptor beta chains from the same sample are listed, as sequenced in a study of blood T cell repertoires in COVID-19. Sequencing used immunoSEQ multiplex PCR; TCRdb keeps in-frame clones, though not all of them. This sample has roughly 140,000 clones; about 86% occur once, and the top ten carry 3.5% to 5.5%. Sequencing input: peripheral blood. Receptors were obtained from a woman in her thirties or forties with acute or convalescent COVID-19.

The chain carries TRBV10-3 and TRBJ1-2, with 9 bases aligning to TRBD1. V lost 5 bases, J lost 7 bases, and 8 bases stayed unmatched. Germline CDR1 ENHRY, CDR2 SYGVKD. This CDR3 is built from 14 residues. The CDR3: CAISPQGAGGGYTF. In DNA form, the CDR3 reads TGTGCCATCAGTCCACAGGGGGCTGGGGGTGGCTACACCTTC.

V usage is TRBV10-3 and J usage is TRBJ1-4; D uncertain. The CDR3 contains 14 residues. CDR1 is ENHRY and CDR2 is SYGVKD in the germline V gene. V lost 1 base and J 5 bases, leaving 8 bases between the germline ends. CDR3 amino acids: CAISEWSLNEKLFF. The CDR3, as DNA: TGTGCCATCAGTGAGTGGAGCTTGAATGAAAAACTGTTTTTT.

The V call is TRBV18, the J call TRBJ2-3, with D uncertain. The V end lost 2 bases, the J end lost 4 bases, and 13 bases lay between the germline ends. Germline-derived CDR1 and CDR2 are KGHSH and LQKENI. This CDR3 is 15 amino acids long. CDR3 nucleotides: TGTGCCAGCTCACCATTAGCCGTAGGCCCAGATACGCAGTATTTT. Residues: CASSPLAVGPDTQYF.

This chain joins TRBV10-3 and TRBJ2-5; 8 bases line up with TRBD2. V was clipped by 5 bases and J by 5 bases; unmatched bases: 4. Germline CDR1 is ENHRY and CDR2 is SYGVKD. The CDR3 has 13 amino acids. The chain's CDR3 is CAISSQREETQYF. In nucleotides, the CDR3 is TGTGCCATCAGTTCCCAGCGGGAGGAGACCCAGTACTTC.

This rearrangement joins TRBV7-2 to TRBJ1-1; tentative D call: TRBD1 (6 bases). Germline CDR1 and CDR2: SGHTA and FQGNSA. V lost 5 bases to trimming and J lost 4 bases, with 14 bases between them. CDR3 length equals 14 residues. CDR3 residues: CASSATGYGTEAFF. DNA of the CDR3: TGTGCCAGCAGCGCGACAGGATATGGCACTGAAGCTTTCTTT.

The gene calls are TRBV6-5 and TRBJ2-1, with 7 nucleotides matching TRBD2. V shed 11 bases, J shed 7 bases, and the junction held 8 bases outside the gene matches. The V gene's germline CDR1 is MNHEY and CDR2 SVGAGI. The CDR3 runs 12 residues. CDR3 protein: CAAGLVGNEQFF. The CDR3 coding sequence is TGTGCCGCCGGACTAGTGGGTAATGAGCAGTTCTTC.

The chain combines TRBV19 with TRBJ1-5, with D unclear. The V and J ends lost 2 bases and 15 bases respectively, with 20 bases between them. The CDR3 contains 14 residues. Germline CDR1 and CDR2: LNHDA and SQIVND (reference sequence). The CDR3 bases are TGTGCCAGTAGTATATCCGGTGGGAGAGGTACATTGCATTTT. Protein product: CASSISGGRGTLHF.

V gene TRBV7-2 combines with J gene TRBJ1-6, with D perhaps matching TRBD1 (5 bases). The CDR3 length is 16 residues. Germline assignment: CDR1 SGHTA and CDR2 FQGNSA. V dropped 6 bases and J dropped 4 bases, with 16 bases sitting between them. The CDR3 region is CASSPAWGEYNSPLHF. DNA for the CDR3: TGTGCCAGCAGTCCAGCTTGGGGGGAATATAATTCACCCCTCCACTTT. The whole variable domain, remainder taken from reference TRBV7-2 and TRBJ1-6, is GAGVSQSPSNKVTEKGKDVELRCDPISGHTALYWYRQSLGQGLEFLIYFQGNSAPDKSGLPSDRFSAERTGGSVSTLTIQRTQQEDSAVYLCASSPAWGEYNSPLHFGNGTRLTVT.

This chain links TRBV5-4 with TRBJ1-2, with D tentatively TRBD1 (5 bases). The CDR3 sequence is 19 residues long. Trimming stripped 0 bases from V and 4 bases from J, with 25 bases between. Germline V gives CDR1 SGHNT, CDR2 YYREEE (reference sequence). DNA of the CDR3: TGTGCCAGCAGCTTGGTCCCACCCTCGACAGCCCCGTCCTCCTATGGCTACACCTTC. It codes for CASSLVPPSTAPSSYGYTF.

The chain is built from TRBV30 and TRBJ1-6; D not resolved. Germline V CDR1 and CDR2: GTSNPN, SVGIG (reference sequence). This CDR3 has 13 amino acids. V was cut by 3 bases and J by 17 bases, with 20 bases left in between. CDR3 protein: CAWRQVAASGVHF. The DNA for the CDR3 is TGTGCCTGGAGGCAGGTGGCAGCCTCCGGTGTCCACTTT.

The J gene is TRBJ2-2, the V gene TRBV7-9; 7 nucleotides line up with TRBD1. Germline CDR1 reads SEHNR; CDR2 reads FQNEAQ (reference sequence). Trimming removed 5 bases from V and 4 bases from J; junction bases left unmatched: 7. This CDR3 has 15 residues. CDR3 nucleotide sequence: TGTGCCAGCAGCCCCGGGACAGCAATCACCGGGGAGCTGTTTTTT. Translation gives CASSPGTAITGELFF. The full variable domain, rest sourced from reference TRBV7-9 and TRBJ2-2, is DTGVSQNPRHKITKRGQNVTFRCDPISEHNRLYWYRQTLGQGPEFLTYFQNEAQLEKSRLLSDRFSAERPKGSFSTLEIQRTEQGDSAMYLCASSPGTAITGELFFGEGSRLTVL.

V usage is TRBV25-1 and J usage is TRBJ1-2; 10 bases match TRBD1. The CDR3 consists of 18 residues. The trim removed 1 base at V and 4 bases at J, leaving 12 bases unmatched. Germline V gene sequence: CDR1 MGHDK, CDR2 SYGVNS. In nucleotides, the CDR3 is TGTGCCAGCAGTGAATCTTTTGCGGACAGGGGGGATATCTATGGCTACACCTTC. It specifies CASSESFADRGDIYGYTF.

This chain links TRBV19 with TRBJ2-7; D is uncertain. V was clipped by 1 base and J by 3 bases, with 10 bases between them. The CDR3 has 14 amino acids. The V gene's germline CDR1 is LNHDA and CDR2 SQIVND (reference sequence). This CDR3 is CASSIGGGGYEQYF. CDR3 nucleotides: TGTGCCAGTAGTATAGGAGGTGGTGGCTACGAGCAGTACTTC.

This rearrangement joins TRBV27 to TRBJ1-5; 7 bases align to TRBD1. CDR3 length equals 15 residues. V trimming: 2 bases; J trimming: 4 bases; junction bases outside the gene matches: 5. Germline V lookup: CDR1 MNHEY, CDR2 SMNVEV (reference sequence). CDR3 amino acids: CASSLGTVRNQPQHF. CDR3 bases: TGTGCCAGCAGTTTAGGGACAGTACGGAATCAGCCCCAGCATTTT.

V usage is TRBV24-1 and J usage is TRBJ2-7; TRBD1 aligns across 7 bases. The germline gives CDR1 KGHDR, CDR2 SFDVKD. This CDR3 is 13 amino acids long. J gave up 6 bases and V 4 bases, and 5 bases lay outside the gene matches. The chain's CDR3 is CATSDNTGAEQYF. DNA for the CDR3: TGTGCCACCAGTGACAACACAGGGGCCGAGCAGTACTTC.

J is TRBJ1-3 and V is TRBV9; 7 bases match TRBD1. The CDR3 spans 15 residues. Trimming took 0 bases from V and 2 from J; bases not matched to a gene: 2. Germline CDR1 is SGDLS and CDR2 is YYNGEE. CDR3: CASSVEGAPGNTIYF. The DNA of the CDR3 is TGTGCCAGCAGCGTAGAGGGGGCGCCTGGAAACACCATATATTTT.

V and J are TRBV2 and TRBJ2-3, with TRBD2 matching over 8 bases. The germline V gene encodes CDR1 SNHLY and CDR2 FYNNEI. The CDR3 runs 14 residues. V dropped 8 bases and J dropped 0; count of bases not matched to a gene: 4. The DNA for the CDR3 is TGTGCCAGCCGCGCGGGGGGAAGCACAGATACGCAGTATTTT. This sequence encodes CASRAGGSTDTQYF.

V and J are TRBV30 and TRBJ2-1, with 15 bases that match TRBD2. CDR1 and CDR2 (germline): GTSNPN, SVGIG (reference sequence). The V gene end was trimmed by 0 bases and the J gene end by 2 bases; junction bases not matched to a gene: 2. The CDR3 consists of 17 residues. The CDR3, as DNA: TGTGCCTGGAGTGTAAGGACTAGCGGGGGGGCCTACAATGAGCAGTTCTTC. Amino acid sequence: CAWSVRTSGGAYNEQFF. The whole variable domain, remainder taken from reference TRBV30 and TRBJ2-1, is SQTIHQWPATLVQPVGSPLSLECTVEGTSNPNLYWYRQAAGRGLQLLFYSVGIGQISSEVPQNLSASRPQDRQFILSSKKLLLSDSGFYLCAWSVRTSGGAYNEQFFGPGTRLTVL.

This sequence joins TRBV5-6 and TRBJ2-3; no firm D call. V lost 4 bases, J lost 5 bases, and 8 bases lay in between. Germline V lookup: CDR1 SGHDT, CDR2 YYEEEE. The CDR3 spans 12 residues. The CDR3 here is CASSAEGDTQYF. The DNA for the CDR3 is TGTGCCAGCAGCGCGGAAGGAGATACGCAGTATTTT. Looking up the rest from reference TRBV5-6 and TRBJ2-3 gives the full variable domain: DAGVTQSPTHLIKTRGQQVTLRCSPKSGHDTVSWYQQALGQGPQFIFQYYEEEERQRGNFPDRFSGHQFPNYSSELNVNALLLGDSALYLCASSAEGDTQYFGPGTRLTVL.

This chain uses TRBV9 with TRBJ2-3; 8 positions match TRBD2. Germline assignment: CDR1 SGDLS and CDR2 YYNGEE. The CDR3 extends over 15 amino acids. V gave up 0 bases and J gave up 11 bases; unmatched junction bases: 11. The CDR3 loop reads CASSVESAGVTLQYF. The CDR3 region has the DNA TGTGCCAGCAGCGTAGAATCAGCGGGGGTGACTCTGCAGTATTTT. The whole variable domain, filled in from reference TRBV9 and TRBJ2-3, reads DSGVTQTPKHLITATGQRVTLRCSPRSGDLSVYWYQQSLDQGLQFLIQYYNGEERAKGNILERFSAQQFPDLHSELNLSSLELGDSALYFCASSVESAGVTLQYFGPGTRLTVL.

This CDR3 is CASHDTAETF. CDR3 sequence (DNA): TGTGCCAGCCATGACACCGCTGAGACCTTC. This chain joins TRBV6-5 and TRBJ1-2; D ambiguous. The CDR3 has 10 amino acids. Trimming removed 8 bases from V and 14 bases from J, with 15 bases in between. Germline lookup yields CDR1 MNHEY and CDR2 SVGAGI.

The chain recombines TRBV27 with TRBJ1-2, with 9 bases that match TRBD1. The CDR3 covers 14 residues. The V and J ends lost 5 bases and 8 bases, in that order; junction bases with no gene match: 9. Germline V gives CDR1 MNHEY, CDR2 SMNVEV (reference sequence). CDR3 region: CASSRGQGVGGYTF. Here the CDR3 DNA reads TGTGCCAGCAGTAGGGGACAGGGTGTTGGGGGCTACACCTTC.

This chain uses TRBV6-6 with TRBJ2-7; D uncertain. The CDR3 length is 13 residues. V lost 3 bases to trimming and J lost 3 bases, with 9 bases between them. Germline CDR1 reads MNHNY; CDR2 reads SVGAGI (reference sequence). The CDR3 region is CASSYSHGYEQYF. DNA of the CDR3: TGTGCCAGCAGTTATTCGCACGGCTACGAGCAGTACTTC.

The chain couples TRBV12-5 to TRBJ2-5; the D gene is possibly TRBD1 (6 bases). Germline V gives CDR1 LGHNT, CDR2 FRNRAP. The CDR3 length is 13 residues. Trimming removed 6 bases from V and 2 bases from J, with 10 bases in between. The DNA of the CDR3 is TGTGCTAGTGGGGACAGCCTACAAGAGACCCAGTACTTC. Its protein product is CASGDSLQETQYF.

This clone was detected a few times. The chain combines TRBV19 with TRBJ1-5; 7 positions match TRBD1. The CDR3 is made up of 13 amino acids. V lost 7 bases to trimming and J lost 3 bases; unmatched junction nucleotides: 3. The germline V gene encodes CDR1 LNHDA and CDR2 SQIVND (reference sequence). The CDR3 loop reads CASNRGYNQPQHF. In nucleotides, the CDR3 is TGTGCCAGTAACAGGGGCTACAATCAGCCCCAGCATTTT.

This sequence joins TRBV7-3 and TRBJ1-1; 7 bases align to TRBD1. The V gene end was trimmed by 2 bases and the J gene end by 1 base; junction bases not matched to a gene: 1. This CDR3 spans 14 amino acids. The germline CDR1 and CDR2 sequences are SGHTA and FQGTGA. CDR3 protein: CASSLGTANTEAFF. As DNA, the CDR3 is TGTGCCAGCAGCTTAGGGACAGCGAACACTGAAGCTTTCTTT.

The gene calls are TRBV5-1 and TRBJ2-7; D may be TRBD1 (7 bases). CDR1 and CDR2 (germline): SGHRS, YFSETQ. This CDR3 is 16 amino acids long. V lost 6 bases to trimming and J lost 4 bases, with 23 bases between them. This CDR3 reads CASNAYSGGNSYEQYF. CDR3 coding DNA: TGCGCCAGCAACGCGTACTCAGGGGGGAACTCGTACGAGCAGTACTTC.

This chain connects TRBV7-8 to TRBJ2-7, with 11 bases that match TRBD2. This CDR3 region has 15 residues. The germline V gene encodes CDR1 SGHVS and CDR2 FQNEAQ. V lost 3 bases and J lost 3; bases outside the gene matches: 4. The CDR3 coding sequence is TGTGCCAGCAGCTTTCTAGCGGGAGGCTTCTACGAGCAGTACTTC. Amino acid sequence: CASSFLAGGFYEQYF.